One sample yielded the 22 T cell receptor beta chains listed below, sequenced in a study of blood T cell repertoires in COVID-19. Sequencing was performed with immunoSEQ multiplex PCR; in TCRdb, only in-frame clones are kept and a portion is missing. The top ten clones hold about 1.6% of a sample with about 250,000 clones, around 84% of them seen once. Specimen: PBMCs or T cells enriched from blood (not recorded which). The receptor source for this set is a man aged 35 to 55 who had recovered from COVID-19.

The genes are TRBV5-4 and TRBJ2-6; D is perhaps TRBD1 (6 bases). CDR3 length: 16 residues. V gave up 5 bases and J gave up 3 bases, with 15 bases separating them. Per the germline V gene, CDR1 is SGHNT and CDR2 is YYREEE (reference sequence). The CDR3 DNA is TGTGCCAGCAGAGGGGTTTGGGACAATGGGGCCAACGTCCTGACTTTC. Amino acids: CASRGVWDNGANVLTF.

DNA of the CDR3: TGTGCCAGCAGACAGGGTATAGGGACAGATACGCAGTATTTT. It translates to CASRQGIGTDTQYF. J is TRBJ2-3 and V is TRBV11-1; a weak D match, TRBD1 (6 bases). CDR3 length: 14 residues. Germline CDR1 reads SGHAT; CDR2 reads FQDESV (reference sequence). V lost 6 bases and J 3 bases, leaving 13 bases between the germline ends.

This clone has more than one count but fewer than ten. V is TRBV30 and J is TRBJ2-1; 8 bases are a match to TRBD2. The CDR3 is made up of 16 amino acids. The germline CDR1 and CDR2 sequences are GTSNPN and SVGIG (reference sequence). After removal of 5 bases from V and 2 bases from J, the junction contained 11 bases not matched to a gene. The CDR3 sequence is CAWGWSSGGAYNEQFF. In DNA form, the CDR3 reads TGTGCCTGGGGGTGGAGCTCCGGGGGGGCCTACAATGAGCAGTTCTTC. Variable domain in full (rest from reference TRBV30 and TRBJ2-1): SQTIHQWPATLVQPVGSPLSLECTVEGTSNPNLYWYRQAAGRGLQLLFYSVGIGQISSEVPQNLSASRPQDRQFILSSKKLLLSDSGFYLCAWGWSSGGAYNEQFFGPGTRLTVL.

The CDR3 DNA is TGTGCCAGCAGTCTCCTGACAGCTAACTATGGCTACACCTTC. Its protein is CASSLLTANYGYTF. The chain joins TRBV6-6 to TRBJ1-2, with a weak D call TRBD1 (5 bases). The CDR3 is 14 amino acids. Deletions cut 5 bases from V and 0 bases from J, with 10 bases between. Germline CDR1 reads MNHNY; CDR2 reads SVGAGI (reference sequence).

V gene TRBV7-9 combines with J gene TRBJ2-5, with TRBD2 matching over 7 bases. This CDR3 is built from 15 residues. Germline V gene data show CDR1 as SEHNR and CDR2 as FQNEAQ (reference sequence). The V and J ends lost 2 bases and 3 bases, in that order; junction bases with no gene match: 6. CDR3 DNA sequence: TGTGCCAGCAGCTTAAGTAGTCTAGCGGAAGAGACCCAGTACTTC. It codes for CASSLSSLAEETQYF.

This clone occurred a few times. The chain uses TRBV19 and TRBJ1-5; TRBD1 matches 7 bases. Germline V gene data show CDR1 as LNHDA and CDR2 as SQIVND (reference sequence). Trimming removed 3 bases from V and 4 bases from J; junction bases left unmatched: 6. This CDR3 is 15 amino acids long. The CDR3 region has the DNA TGTGCCAGTAGTATCCTACCAGGGGGGAATCAGCCCCAGCATTTT. This translates into CASSILPGGNQPQHF.

CDR3 DNA: TGCAGTGCTAGTGTAGCGGGACCAGCTTTCTACAATGAGCAGTTCTTC. Translation gives CSASVAGPAFYNEQFF. The chain combines TRBV20-1 with TRBJ2-1; 8 bases fit TRBD2. Germline V gene sequence: CDR1 DFQATT, CDR2 SNEGSKA (reference sequence). The CDR3 consists of 16 residues. The trim removed 3 bases at V and 3 bases at J, leaving 10 bases unmatched.

CDR3 DNA sequence: TGTGCCAGCAGCGTCGCGAATCAGCCCCAGCATTTT. Its protein is CASSVANQPQHF. The V and J genes are TRBV7-2 and TRBJ1-5; D is unclear. Trimming shortened V by 5 bases and J by 4 bases, and 6 bases separated the two germline ends. This CDR3 is 12 amino acids long. The germline V gene has CDR1 SGHTA and CDR2 FQGNSA.

This clone was seen just once. The CDR3 region has the DNA TGTGCCAGCAGCGCGTTGGATACGCAGTATTTT. It specifies CASSALDTQYF. This chain connects TRBV5-8 to TRBJ2-3; unclear D gene. With 4 bases removed from V and 6 bases from J, the gap between germline ends came to 6 bases. The CDR3 length is 11 residues. Germline lookup yields CDR1 SGHTS and CDR2 YDEGEE.

The chain combines TRBV21-1 with TRBJ2-7; TRBD1 is the table's D call and was not checked against the DNA. TRBV21-1 has pseudogene status. The length of the CDR3 is 17 residues. This CDR3 reads CASSKRPLGQGAYEQYF. The CDR3 DNA reads as TGTGCCAGCAGCAAAAGGCCCCTGGGGCAGGGGGCTTACGAGCAGTACTTC.

The V call is TRBV19, the J call TRBJ1-1; no reliable D call. CDR1 is LNHDA, CDR2 SQIVND, per germline (reference sequence). CDR3 length: 13 amino acids. V lost 3 bases to trimming and J lost 7 bases, with 12 bases between them. CDR3 coding DNA: TGTGCCAGTAGTATCGGTGGAGGAGATGAAGCTTTCTTT. It codes for CASSIGGGDEAFF.

This sequence joins TRBV29-1 and TRBJ2-7; 8 bases align to TRBD1. This CDR3 is 13 amino acids long. The trim removed 7 bases at V and 4 bases at J, leaving 9 bases unmatched. Germline V CDR1 and CDR2: SQVTM, ANQGSEA. The CDR3 bases are TGCAGCGCAGAGACAGGGGTGGAATACGAGCAGTACTTC. Translated, it gives CSAETGVEYEQYF.

This chain's CDR3 is CASSYSVERELTYEQYF. The CDR3 nucleotides are TGTGCCAGCAGTTACTCTGTCGAGCGGGAGCTGACCTACGAGCAGTACTTC. The gene calls are TRBV6-2 or TRBV6-3 and TRBJ2-7; 8 nucleotides align to TRBD2. In germline, CDR1 is MNHEY, CDR2 SVGEGT. This CDR3 comprises 17 residues. J lost 2 bases, V lost 0 bases, and 9 bases had no gene match.

The chain links TRBV7-9 to TRBJ2-5, with D unclear. The CDR3 is made up of 15 amino acids. The V end lost 2 bases, the J end lost 1 base, and 11 bases lay between the germline ends. Germline V gene sequence: CDR1 SEHNR, CDR2 FQNEAQ (reference sequence). For the CDR3, the DNA is TGTGCCAGCAGCTTAACCTCTGGGCGCCAAGAGACCCAGTACTTC. Translating gives CASSLTSGRQETQYF.

The CDR3 DNA follows: TGTGCCAGCAGTGACGAAGCGGGCCTAACCTACGAGCAGTACTTC. Its translation is CASSDEAGLTYEQYF. The chain links TRBV6-1 to TRBJ2-7; D might be TRBD2 (6 bases). This CDR3 region has 15 residues. In germline, CDR1 is MNHNS, CDR2 SASEGT. The V end was cut by 3 bases, the J end by 2 bases, with 14 bases between.

As for this clone: Different DNA sequences within this sample yield the same CDR3. V is TRBV30 and J is TRBJ2-7; the D is unclear. CDR3 length: 14 residues. CDR1 is GTSNPN and CDR2 is SVGIG in the germline V gene (reference sequence). V was shortened by 0 bases and J by 0 bases, with 9 bases between the two germline ends. CDR3 sequence: CAWSVGGSSYEQYF. For the CDR3, the DNA is TGTGCCTGGAGTGTAGGCGGAAGCTCCTACGAGCAGTACTTC.

This clone was counted a single time. V gene TRBV20-1 combines with J gene TRBJ2-7; weak D call: TRBD2 (5 bases). Germline loops: CDR1 DFQATT, CDR2 SNEGSKA (reference sequence). This CDR3 region has 10 residues. The V gene lost 6 bases and the J gene lost 9 bases, with 12 bases spanning the gap. CDR3 in DNA: TGCAGTGCAGAGACTACGGTGCAGTACTTC. It is translated as CSAETTVQYF.

This clone showed up just a few times. This chain connects TRBV27 to TRBJ1-6; D is unclear. V was clipped by 3 bases and J by 4 bases, with 10 bases between them. CDR3 length: 15 amino acids. Looked up from germline, CDR1 is MNHEY and CDR2 is SMNVEV (reference sequence). CDR3 sequence (DNA): TGTGCCAGCAGTTTGGAGACGGGGTATAATTCACCCCTCCACTTT. This translates into CASSLETGYNSPLHF.

The gene calls are TRBV18 and TRBJ2-7; D gene uncertain. V was trimmed by 3 bases and J by 3 bases, leaving 6 bases between them. The germline V gene has CDR1 KGHSH and CDR2 LQKENI. The CDR3 has 12 residues. In nucleotides, the CDR3 is TGTGCCAGCTCACCTCAAAACTACGAGCAGTACTTC. Its protein is CASSPQNYEQYF.

J is TRBJ2-5 and V is TRBV6-5, with 9 nucleotides matching TRBD1. V trimming: 6 bases; J trimming: 7 bases; junction bases outside the gene matches: 6. There are 13 residues in the CDR3. Germline CDR1 and CDR2: MNHEY and SVGAGI. The CDR3 nucleotides read TGTGCCAGCAGGAGACAGGGGGAGGGGACCCAGTACTTC. Encoded protein: CASRRQGEGTQYF.

The genes are TRBV30 and TRBJ2-2, with no clear D. CDR1 is GTSNPN and CDR2 is SVGIG in the germline V gene (reference sequence). This CDR3 is 13 amino acids long. Trimming took off 5 bases at V and 3 bases at J, with 10 bases between the two ends. The CDR3 DNA reads TGTGCCTGGGCCCGCGTTTACACCGGGGAGCTGTTTTTT. It codes for CAWARVYTGELFF.

The sample holds one count of this clone. The V call is TRBV6-5, the J call TRBJ2-1; 11 bases are a match to TRBD1. The CDR3 runs 14 residues. Trimming removed 2 bases from V and 9 bases from J; junction bases left unmatched: 3. CDR1 and CDR2 (germline): MNHEY, SVGAGI. This CDR3 is CASSYGQGAGEQFF. The CDR3 DNA reads as TGTGCCAGCAGTTACGGACAGGGGGCTGGTGAGCAGTTCTTC.